This is a list of T cell receptor beta chains from one sample in a study of T cell repertoires in cytomegalovirus infection. One entry per CDR3 protein results from TCRdb running MiXCR on the reads. The sample lists about 440,000 distinct CDR3 sequences, around 32% occurring once. Sequenced: PBMCs. All receptors come from a human donor in good health (CMV status not recorded). Some clones in this sample may be carry-over from other donors' samples. CDR3s include the opening cysteine and the closing phenylalanine or tryptophan. A D gene is named only where the DNA matches it firmly. Not all rows give a size; the values are once, few, many and, for expanded clones, a class.

v_gene	abundance	d_gene	j_gene	CDR3aa	CDR3nt
TRBV11-3	.	.	TRBJ2-1	CASSLLPGQAYNEQFF	TGTGCCAGCAGCCTACTTCCCGGACAAGCATACAATGAGCAGTTCTTC
TRBV6-6	few	TRBD1	TRBJ2-5	CASTHETGVLKTQYF	TGTGCCAGCACCCACGAGACAGGGGTTCTGAAGACCCAGTACTTC
TRBV20-1	.	TRBD2	TRBJ2-5	CSAARRAGQETQYF	TGCAGTGCTGCCCGGCGAGCGGGGCAAGAGACCCAGTACTTC
TRBV7-7	few	TRBD2	TRBJ2-4	CASLSRTSPALAKNIQYF	TGTGCTAGCCTTTCTAGGACTAGCCCAGCCCTAGCCAAAAACATTCAGTACTTC
TRBV28	many	TRBD2	TRBJ2-3	CASSLSGGASLGTDTQYF	TGTGCCAGCAGCCTTAGCGGGGGGGCTAGTTTGGGCACAGATACGCAGTATTTT
TRBV19	.	.	TRBJ1-2	CASSIPGVGVYTF	TGTGCCAGTAGTATACCGGGGGTCGGCGTCTACACCTTC
TRBV11-2	.	.	TRBJ2-3	CASSFELPRDTQYF	TGTGCCAGCAGCTTTGAACTACCCCGGGATACGCAGTATTTT
TRBV20-1	few	.	TRBJ2-3	CSADDRGASSTDTQYF	TGCAGTGCGGATGATAGGGGTGCCTCGAGCACAGATACGCAGTATTTT
TRBV6-1	.	TRBD2	TRBJ2-3	CASSGVAGGGTDTQYF	TGTGCCAGTAGTGGGGTAGCGGGGGGTGGCACAGATACGCAGTATTTT
TRBV7-2	many	.	TRBJ2-4	CASSVRQGWGKNIQYF	TGTGCCAGCAGCGTTAGGCAGGGCTGGGGCAAAAACATTCAGTACTTC
TRBV5-6	.	TRBD1	TRBJ1-2	CASSLASDRGRRGYTF	TGTGCCAGCAGCTTGGCTTCGGACAGGGGACGGCGAGGCTACACCTTC
TRBV25-1	.	.	TRBJ1-1	CASSAQKMNTEAYF	TGTGCCAGCAGTGCCCAGAAGATGAACACTGAAGCTTACTTT
TRBV6-6	.	TRBD2	TRBJ2-5	CASSYSRPGLAGGPLGAQYF	TGTGCCAGCAGTTATTCCCGACCGGGACTAGCGGGGGGACCACTTGGTGCCCAGTACTTC
TRBV11-2	.	.	TRBJ1-4	CASEGGGAGEKLFF	TGTGCCAGCGAGGGAGGCGGCGCGGGCGAAAAACTGTTTTTT
TRBV13	.	TRBD2	TRBJ2-2	CASRGLAGLIANTGELFF	TGTGCCAGCAGGGGACTAGCGGGGTTGATAGCGAACACCGGGGAGCTGTTTTTT
TRBV10-3	few	TRBD1	TRBJ1-2	CAISETGDLGYTF	TGTGCCATCAGTGAGACAGGGGACCTTGGCTACACCTTC
TRBV14	once	TRBD1	TRBJ1-1	CANSQDREGEAFF	TGTGCCAACAGCCAGGACAGGGAGGGTGAAGCTTTCTTT
TRBV7-2	many	.	TRBJ1-6	CASSLGTRASPLHF	TGTGCCAGCAGCTTGGGGACAAGGGCATCACCCCTCCACTTT
TRBV5-5	few	TRBD1	TRBJ2-2	CASSRDRLNTGELFF	TGTGCCAGCAGCCGGGACAGACTGAACACCGGGGAGCTGTTTTTT
TRBV7-2	.	TRBD1	TRBJ2-1	CASSGPGTGRNEQFF	TGTGCCAGCAGCGGACCCGGGACAGGGAGGAATGAGCAGTTCTTC
TRBV19	.	.	TRBJ1-3	CASSIPAPFSGNTIYF	TGTGCCAGTAGTATCCCGGCTCCCTTCTCTGGAAACACCATATATTTT
TRBV5-6	few	.	TRBJ1-1	CASSWTANTEAFF	TGTGCCAGCAGCTGGACTGCGAACACTGAAGCTTTCTTT
TRBV7-6	.	.	TRBJ1-6	CASSQDSNSPLHF	TGTGCCAGCAGCCAGGATTCCAATTCACCCCTCCACTTT
TRBV7-9	few	.	TRBJ2-5	CASSLVEGREETQYF	TGTGCCAGCAGCTTAGTGGAAGGTCGAGAAGAGACCCAGTACTTC
TRBV6-8	few	.	TRBJ2-3	CASSYSSNTQYF	TGTGCCAGCAGTTACTCGAGTAATACGCAGTATTTT
TRBV24-1	.	.	TRBJ1-2	CATGPTGDYGYTF	TGTGCCACGGGACCGACCGGGGACTATGGCTACACCTTC
TRBV7-8	.	.	TRBJ2-1	CASSFHSDEQFF	TGTGCCAGCAGCTTCCACAGCGATGAGCAGTTCTTC
TRBV18	few	TRBD1	TRBJ1-4	CASSPTTGANEKLFF	TGTGCCAGCTCACCTACGACAGGGGCTAATGAAAAACTGTTTTTT
TRBV4-1	.	.	TRBJ1-2	CASSQDKRSRSHYGYTF	TGCGCCAGCAGCCAAGATAAGAGATCCCGCTCCCACTATGGCTACACCTTC
TRBV19	once	.	TRBJ2-7	CASSGQGFRATYEQYF	TGTGCCAGTAGTGGGCAGGGATTTCGCGCTACCTACGAGCAGTACTTC